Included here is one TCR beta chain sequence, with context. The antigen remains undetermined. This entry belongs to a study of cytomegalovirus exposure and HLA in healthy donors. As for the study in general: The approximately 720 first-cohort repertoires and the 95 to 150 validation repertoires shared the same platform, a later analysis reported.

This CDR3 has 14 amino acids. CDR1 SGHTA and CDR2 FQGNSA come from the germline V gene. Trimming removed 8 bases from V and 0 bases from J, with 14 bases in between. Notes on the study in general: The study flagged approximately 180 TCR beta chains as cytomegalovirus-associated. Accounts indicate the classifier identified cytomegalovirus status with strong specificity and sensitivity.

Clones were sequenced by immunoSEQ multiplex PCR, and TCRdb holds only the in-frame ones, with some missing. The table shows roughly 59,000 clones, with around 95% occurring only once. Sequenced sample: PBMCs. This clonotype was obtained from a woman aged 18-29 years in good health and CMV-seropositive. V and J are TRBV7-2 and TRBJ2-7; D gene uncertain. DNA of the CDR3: TGTGCCAGCTCCCCCAGGTATTCCTCCTACGAGCAGTACTTC. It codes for CASSPRYSSYEQYF.